This T cell receptor (beta chain) was retrieved from a study of T cell repertoires in cytomegalovirus infection. Of note for this clonotype: The target antigen is unknown.

One entry per CDR3 protein, called by TCRdb with MiXCR from the reads. In the table there are fewer than 350,000 distinct CDR3 sequences, 29% of which are singletons. The CDR3 loop spans 14 amino acids. Trimming cost V 7 bases and J 0 bases; bases outside gene matches: 6. The receptor was isolated from a human donor in good health (CMV status not recorded). Some clones in this sample may be carry-over from other donors' samples. The input for sequencing was cultured PBMCs, taken from culture after CMV antigen stimulation. The chain recombines TRBV12-3 or TRBV12-4 with TRBJ2-7; 7 positions match TRBD2. This chain's CDR3 is CASTRGGSSYEQYF. The CDR3 region has the DNA TGTGCCAGCACCCGTGGCGGGAGCTCCTACGAGCAGTACTTC.